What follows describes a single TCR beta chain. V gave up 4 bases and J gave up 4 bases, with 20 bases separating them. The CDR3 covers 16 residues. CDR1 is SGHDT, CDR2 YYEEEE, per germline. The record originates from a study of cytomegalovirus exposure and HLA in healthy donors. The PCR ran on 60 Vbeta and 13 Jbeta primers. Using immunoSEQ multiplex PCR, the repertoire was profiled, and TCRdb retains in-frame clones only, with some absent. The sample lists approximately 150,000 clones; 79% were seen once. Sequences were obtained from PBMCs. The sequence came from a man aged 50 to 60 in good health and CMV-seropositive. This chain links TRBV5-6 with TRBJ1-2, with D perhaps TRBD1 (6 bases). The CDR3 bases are TGTGCCAGCAGCCCAAACCCCGGACAGAGCGGCTATGGCTACACCTTC. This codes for CASSPNPGQSGYGYTF. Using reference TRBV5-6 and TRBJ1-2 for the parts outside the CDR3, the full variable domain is DAGVTQSPTHLIKTRGQQVTLRCSPKSGHDTVSWYQQALGQGPQFIFQYYEEEERQRGNFPDRFSGHQFPNYSSELNVNALLLGDSALYLCASSPNPGQSGYGYTFGSGTRLTVV.